These 7 T cell receptor beta chains share one sample of origin, sequenced in a study of blood T cell repertoires in COVID-19. Sequencing used immunoSEQ multiplex PCR; TCRdb keeps in-frame clones, though not all of them. The profile shows around 150,000 clones, approximately 82% of them singletons. Specimen: peripheral blood. Every receptor here comes from a man in his 60s who had recovered from COVID-19.

The chain employs TRBV28 and TRBJ1-2; D not resolved. The CDR3 loop spans 16 amino acids. Germline CDR1 and CDR2: MDHEN and SYDVKM. V lost 4 bases and J 2 bases, leaving 17 bases between the germline ends. The CDR3 loop is CASSYVSGRTNYGYTF. In DNA, the CDR3 is TGTGCCAGCAGTTACGTCTCGGGGAGGACGAACTATGGCTACACCTTC.

V is TRBV19 and J is TRBJ2-2, with 10 bases aligning to TRBD2. Germline V CDR1 and CDR2: LNHDA, SQIVND (reference sequence). The CDR3 is 15 amino acids. With 7 bases clipped from V and 16 bases from J, the junction kept 18 bases outside the gene matches. The chain's CDR3 is CASTSGLANQGSRFF. In nucleotides, the CDR3 is TGTGCCAGTACATCGGGACTAGCGAACCAGGGATCTCGGTTTTTT.

The chain uses TRBV3-1 (or the pseudogene TRBV3-2) and TRBJ2-3; 14 bases are a match to TRBD2. V was clipped by 4 bases and J by 3 bases; unmatched bases: 3. The CDR3 consists of 16 residues. Germline V gene data show CDR1 as LGHDT and CDR2 as YNNKEL (reference sequence). The CDR3 nucleotides read TGTGCCAGCAGCCCCGGGACTAGCGGGGGAACAGATACGCAGTATTTT. Amino acid sequence: CASSPGTSGGTDTQYF.

The rearrangement links TRBV10-3 to TRBJ2-1, with D perhaps TRBD1 (6 bases). The CDR3 is made up of 16 amino acids. Trimming removed 2 bases at V and 0 bases at J, with 11 bases between. Germline CDR1 and CDR2: ENHRY and SYGVKD. CDR3 amino acids: CAISEADRSSYNEQFF. CDR3 bases: TGTGCCATCAGTGAGGCAGACAGGAGCTCCTACAATGAGCAGTTCTTC.

V is TRBV7-3 and J is TRBJ2-3; weak D call: TRBD2 (5 bases). The V end was cut by 1 base, the J end by 0 bases, with 11 bases between. The CDR3 extends over 16 amino acids. Germline lookup yields CDR1 SGHTA and CDR2 FQGTGA. CDR3 sequence: CASSLSGLKSTDTQYF. Here the CDR3 DNA reads TGTGCCAGCAGCTTAAGTGGACTGAAGAGCACAGATACGCAGTATTTT.

The chain combines TRBV21-1 with TRBJ2-1; TRBD1 is the table's D call, not checked against the DNA. TRBV21-1 represents a pseudogene. The CDR3 is made up of 21 amino acids. CDR3: CASSKGDLGQGSGRSYNEQFF. In nucleotides, the CDR3 is TGTGCCAGCAGCAAAGGGGATTTGGGGCAGGGGAGTGGAAGGTCCTACAATGAGCAGTTCTTC.

The V and J genes are TRBV7-9 and TRBJ2-3; D ambiguous. The CDR3 spans 17 residues. Trimming left V 3 bases short and J 2 bases short, with 18 bases between. Germline loops: CDR1 SEHNR, CDR2 FQNEAQ (reference sequence). In nucleotides, the CDR3 is TGTGCCAGCAGCTTCGACCTGGGCGCCCGATTCACAGATACGCAGTATTTT. It codes for CASSFDLGARFTDTQYF.